A single T cell receptor (beta chain) is shown here with its context. Antigen unknown. The CDR3 length is 17 residues. V trimming: 0 bases; J trimming: 4 bases; junction bases outside the gene matches: 9. Germline loops: CDR1 SGHDN, CDR2 FVKESK. This record belongs to a study of OX40 agonist ivuxolimab in advanced cancers. The wider study: Every 2 weeks, patients received ivuxolimab intravenously, dosed at 0.01 to 10 mg/kg. Enrollees could have had prior anti-PD-1, anti-PD-L1 or anti-CTLA-4 therapy, which about 42% had received.

Using immunoSEQ multiplex PCR, the repertoire was profiled, and TCRdb retains in-frame clones only, with some absent. The sample lists 100,000 to 120,000 clones; approximately 90% were seen once. Study results and caveats: Some nonresponders additionally presented with little normalized T-cell clonal expansion. With doses of 0.1 to 3.0 mg/kg, CD4+ and CD8+ blood T cells had undergone clonal expansion by week 6.

This TCR derives from an adult with an advanced solid tumor such as melanoma, head and neck, liver or kidney cancer. The sequenced sample was CD4+ or CD8+ T cells sorted from blood, obtained in a trial of the OX40 agonist ivuxolimab. The chain employs TRBV14 and TRBJ2-1; TRBD2 agrees at 7 bases. CDR3 nucleotide sequence: TGTGCCAGCAGCCAAGACGGCGGGAGAGGGTCTTACAATGAGCAGTTCTTC. Translation: CASSQDGGRGSYNEQFF.